This T cell receptor delta chain was sequenced for a study of γδ T cells in repeated Plasmodium falciparum infection. TCRdb reanalyzed the multiplex PCR reads using CATT. The profile shows around 82,000 delta-chain clones, over 1.3% of them singletons. Gammadelta T cells were flow-sorted from PBMC into Vgamma9/Vdelta2+ and Vdelta2-negative populations for bulk analysis. This clone showed up just a few times. Given a far larger clone just one base away, this is likely a sequencing read error. In the same sample, other DNA sequences code for this CDR3. V was pared by 6 bases and J by 1 base, with 48 bases between. The germline CDR1 and CDR2 sequences are TSWWSYY and QGS. The CDR3 has 26 residues.

The sequenced sample was gamma-delta T cells from blood. This clonotype was obtained from a pool of human donors (malaria-infected and uninfected, not separated). This chain uses TRDV1 with TRDJ1, with D tentatively TRDD2 or TRDD3 (8 bases each). CDR3 DNA sequence: TGTGCTCTTGGTGATACTACTTCGGGGAGCCACTTCCTACGTTTTAAACTGGGGGTCTCCACCGATAAACTCATCTTT. Translated, it gives CALGDTTSGSHFLRFKLGVSTDKLIF.